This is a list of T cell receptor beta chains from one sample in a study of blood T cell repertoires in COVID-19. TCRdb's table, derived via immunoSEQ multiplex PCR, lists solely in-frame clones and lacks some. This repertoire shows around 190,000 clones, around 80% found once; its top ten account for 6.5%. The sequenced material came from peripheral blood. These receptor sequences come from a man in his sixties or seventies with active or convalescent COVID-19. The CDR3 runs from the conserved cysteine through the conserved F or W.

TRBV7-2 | CASSLNANSYEQYF
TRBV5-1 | CASSLNRQGIGSGNTIYF
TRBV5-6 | CASSFSGAEAFF
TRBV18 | CASSPLRGQDYEQYF
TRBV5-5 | CASSPEGRLAGGPSTDTQYF
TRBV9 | CASSSGLAGEIYMNEQFF
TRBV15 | CATSSSHYGYTF
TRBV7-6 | CASSLAALTQGTGELFF
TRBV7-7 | CASSTGQTNTGELFF
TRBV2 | CASSVAEGSGNTIYF
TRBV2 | CASSGTSGTRGAF
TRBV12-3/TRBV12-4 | CASSLEGAPEAFF
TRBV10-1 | CASSAGFDYGYTF
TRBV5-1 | CASSLLSQNTEAFF
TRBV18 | CASSPLDRGMNTEAFF
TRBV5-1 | CASSSGTGSAGVAEAFF
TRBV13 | CASSLRADTQYF
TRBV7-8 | CASTETGQGNSPLHF